What follows are 22 T cell receptor beta chains derived from one specimen sequenced in a study of regulatory T cells in long-lasting Graves disease. Construction of the TCR beta libraries employed iRepertoire HTBI primers in conjunction with Arm-PCR of CDR3 regions. TCRdb itself ran the multiplex PCR reads through MiXCR, one entry per CDR3 protein. The sample has some 370,000 distinct CDR3 sequences, roughly 25% seen once; the top ten hold 28%. Specified time point: persistent/refractory GD, antithyroid drugs over 5 years with positive TRAb. The TCR library was made from RNA that had been extracted from PBMCs in TRIzol. The sequencing here drew on peripheral blood mononuclear cells (PBMCs), taken when the disease was refractory, from a patient treated with antithyroid drugs. The receptors derive from a woman between 40 and 55 years old with Graves disease.

Comment on this clonotype: A much larger clone lies one base from this, so it may be a read error. The rearrangement links TRBV7-6 to TRBJ2-5; no definite D call. This CDR3 is built from 12 residues. CDR1 SGHVS and CDR2 FNYEAQ come from the germline V gene. The CDR3 is CAGSQTLGTQYF. As DNA, the CDR3 is TGTGCCGGCAGCCAAACCTTGGGGACCCAGTACTTC.

This clonotype was detected ten times or more. This chain connects TRBV10-3 to TRBJ1-1; no clear D gene. Germline CDR1 is ENHRY and CDR2 is SYGVKD. V gave up 5 bases and J gave up 4 bases, with 5 bases separating them. CDR3 length: 11 amino acids. The DNA for the CDR3 is TGTGCCATCAGTTCGAGCACTGAAGCTTTCTTT. Its protein is CAISSSTEAFF.

This clonotype was observed at least ten times. The V call is TRBV27, the J call TRBJ1-6, with 7 bases lining up with TRBD1. Germline V gene data show CDR1 as MNHEY and CDR2 as SMNVEV (reference sequence). Losses at the gene ends were 4 bases for V and 9 bases for J; bases not matched to a gene: 6. The CDR3 has 14 amino acids. The CDR3 is CASSYRDSGSPLHF. In DNA, the CDR3 is TGTGCCAGCAGTTACCGGGACAGCGGTTCACCCCTCCACTTT.

This clonotype was seen at least ten times. The chain joins TRBV28 to TRBJ2-2; TRBD1 agrees at 7 bases. The CDR3 loop spans 16 amino acids. V lost 6 bases and J lost 0; bases outside the gene matches: 7. The V gene's germline CDR1 is MDHEN and CDR2 SYDVKM. DNA of the CDR3: TGTGCCAGCAGGAAGACAGGGCGAGCGAACACCGGGGAGCTGTTTTTT. Its protein is CASRKTGRANTGELFF.

This clonotype occurred once. The J gene is TRBJ2-7, the V gene TRBV7-2; 7 nucleotides agree with TRBD1. The CDR3 is 16 residues long. V lost 5 bases and J lost 7; bases outside the gene matches: 17. Germline CDR1 reads SGHTA; CDR2 reads FQGNSA. The CDR3, as DNA: TGTGCCAGCAGCACCGACAGGGTGTCGGGAAGACGTGAGCAGTACTTC. Protein sequence: CASSTDRVSGRREQYF.

V and J are TRBV11-2 and TRBJ1-4; 9 bases match TRBD1. V was clipped by 3 bases and J by 4 bases; unmatched bases: 6. The CDR3 spans 16 residues. Germline-derived CDR1 and CDR2 are SGHAT and FQNNGV. CDR3 nucleotides: TGTGCCAGCAGCTTTGGACAGGGGTTGTATAATGAAAAACTGTTTTTT. Residues: CASSFGQGLYNEKLFF.

This clonotype was seen only a few times. The gene calls are TRBV12-3 or TRBV12-4 and TRBJ1-3, with D uncertain. The length of the CDR3 is 13 residues. Trimming left V 4 bases short and J 4 bases short, with 8 bases between. DNA for the CDR3: TGTGCCAGCAGTTCAGAGTCCGGAAACACCATATATTTT. Amino acids: CASSSESGNTIYF.

The rearrangement uses TRBV2 and TRBJ2-1, with D possibly called TRBD1 or TRBD2 (5 bases each). Germline CDR1 SNHLY, CDR2 FYNNEI. V dropped 3 bases and J dropped 6 bases, with 9 bases sitting between them. The CDR3 length is 13 residues. The CDR3 bases are TGTGCCAGCAGTGAGGGGGTAGCCAATGAGCAGTTCTTC. Translation gives CASSEGVANEQFF. Based on the CDR3 plus reference TRBV2 and TRBJ2-1, the full variable domain is EPEVTQTPSHQVTQMGQEVILRCVPISNHLYFYWYRQILGQKVEFLVSFYNNEISEKSEIFDDQFSVERPDGSNFTLKIRSTKLEDSAMYFCASSEGVANEQFFGPGTRLTVL.

The rearrangement joins TRBV3-1 to TRBJ2-7, with D perhaps TRBD1 (5 bases). V was pared by 4 bases and J by 7 bases, with 11 bases between. The CDR3 has 12 amino acids. Germline V gene data show CDR1 as LGHDT and CDR2 as YNNKEL (reference sequence). The CDR3 DNA is TGTGCCAGCAGCCTAAAAAGGGGAGAGCAGTACTTC. Its protein product is CASSLKRGEQYF.

This clonotype was counted many times. The genes are TRBV11-2 and TRBJ2-7, with D unclear. CDR3 length: 14 residues. Trimming cost V 6 bases and J 3 bases, with 15 bases left between them. Germline CDR1 is SGHAT and CDR2 is FQNNGV. The CDR3 region is CASRRLGLGYEQYF. CDR3 nucleotide sequence: TGTGCCAGCAGGCGTTTGGGATTAGGCTACGAGCAGTACTTC. Combining the CDR3 with reference TRBV11-2 and TRBJ2-7 gives the whole variable domain EAGVAQSPRYKIIEKRQSVAFWCNPISGHATLYWYQQILGQGPKLLIQFQNNGVVDDSQLPKDRFSAERLKGVDSTLKIQPAKLEDSAVYLCASRRLGLGYEQYFGPGTRLTVT.

The rearrangement joins TRBV6-1 to TRBJ2-2; a possible D gene is TRBD2 (5 bases). Germline loops: CDR1 MNHNS, CDR2 SASEGT. This CDR3 has 14 residues. Trimming removed 8 bases at V and 4 bases at J, with 14 bases between. The CDR3 sequence: CASSPPGITGELFF. Written as DNA, the CDR3 is TGTGCCAGCTCACCACCGGGGATCACCGGGGAGCTGTTTTTT.

This clonotype came up many times. The chain employs TRBV28 and TRBJ1-5; perhaps TRBD1 as D (6 bases). CDR1 is MDHEN, CDR2 SYDVKM, per germline. Deletions cut 5 bases from V and 9 bases from J, with 23 bases between. There are 16 residues in the CDR3. The CDR3 spells CASSHRTEIKVSPQHF. The CDR3 region has the DNA TGTGCCAGCAGTCACCGGACAGAGATAAAAGTTTCGCCCCAGCATTTT.

As concerns this clonotype: A read error is the likely source, as a far larger clone sits one nucleotide away. A read error is likely, as this CDR3 ends without the conserved phenylalanine or tryptophan. The J gene is TRBJ2-5, the V gene TRBV25-1, with a possible D match to TRBD1 (5 bases). With the DNA end fitting TRBJ2-7 better, the J assignment may be wrong. CDR1 MGHDK and CDR2 SYGVNS come from the germline V gene. The length of the CDR3 is 15 residues. DNA of the CDR3: TGTGCCAGCAAAACCGTGGGGCAGAGATCCTACGAGCAGTACCTC. Residues: CASKTVGQRSYEQYL.

V and J are TRBV7-9 and TRBJ1-2; D remains ambiguous. V was shortened by 3 bases and J by 2 bases, with 7 bases between the two germline ends. Germline-derived CDR1 and CDR2 are SEHNR and FQNEAQ (reference sequence). The CDR3 sequence is 13 residues long. CDR3 DNA sequence: TGTGCCAGCAGCTTTGCCTCAAACTATGGCTACACCTTC. Translating it yields CASSFASNYGYTF.

This clonotype came up many times. One end of the junction fails to match germline, which may point to a read error. The V and J genes are TRBV20-1 and TRBJ2-7, with 11 positions matching TRBD2. Germline CDR1 reads DFQATT; CDR2 reads SNEGSKA (reference sequence). This CDR3 spans 16 amino acids. Here the CDR3 DNA reads TGCAGTGCTAGAGATCGGACGGGACTAGCGGTTTACCGGGGGGCCTTC. Translated: CSARDRTGLAVYRGAF.

This clonotype was counted at least ten times. The chain has TRBV2 and TRBJ2-7, with 10 nucleotides matching TRBD1. V shed 8 bases and J 4 bases; nucleotides not matched to a gene: 14. Per the germline V gene, CDR1 is SNHLY and CDR2 is FYNNEI. The length of the CDR3 is 16 residues. CDR3 DNA sequence: TGTGCCAGCCGGGGAGGACTGGGACAGGGGTCGTACGAGCAGTACTTC. Translation: CASRGGLGQGSYEQYF.

This clonotype was observed at least ten times. The rearrangement joins TRBV28 to TRBJ2-4; 7 nucleotides align to TRBD2. In germline, CDR1 is MDHEN, CDR2 SYDVKM. Trimming removed 6 bases from V and 0 bases from J; junction bases left unmatched: 5. This CDR3 spans 15 amino acids. CDR3 in amino acids: CASSLPGGAKNIQYF. The CDR3 DNA is TGTGCCAGCAGCCTTCCGGGGGGAGCCAAAAACATTCAGTACTTC.

This clonotype has ten or more counts. The chain recombines TRBV12-3 or TRBV12-4 with TRBJ1-3; D ambiguous. Trimming stripped 11 bases from V and 1 base from J, with 9 bases between. The CDR3 sequence is 12 residues long. The CDR3 nucleotides are TGTGCCGGAGGAGCTTCTGGAAACACCATATATTTT. Its translation: CAGGASGNTIYF.

This clonotype has only a few counts. CDR3 coding DNA: TGTGCCAGTAGCCAGTCCGGGACACAGAACACTGAAGCTTTCTTT. Translation: CASSQSGTQNTEAFF. J is TRBJ1-1 and V is TRBV19; maybe TRBD1 (6 bases). Germline V CDR1 and CDR2: LNHDA, SQIVND (reference sequence). Trimming shortened V by 6 bases and J by 1 base, and 15 bases separated the two germline ends. There are 15 residues in the CDR3.

This clonotype was found a few times. V and J are TRBV6-5 and TRBJ2-4; D call uncertain. CDR1 and CDR2 (germline): MNHEY, SVGAGI. The CDR3 is made up of 13 amino acids. Trimming took 2 bases from V and 4 from J, leaving 6 bases between them. In DNA form, the CDR3 reads TGTGCCAGCAGTTACGGCAGGAAAAACATTCAGTACTTC. This encodes CASSYGRKNIQYF.

This chain's CDR3 is CASSQVSLNTEAFF. CDR3 sequence (DNA): TGTGCCAGTAGCCAGGTTTCCTTGAACACTGAAGCTTTCTTT. The V and J genes are TRBV19 and TRBJ1-1; no firm D call. Germline CDR1 and CDR2: LNHDA and SQIVND (reference sequence). The V end lost 6 bases, the J end lost 0 bases, and 11 bases lay between the germline ends. This CDR3 comprises 14 residues.

This clonotype was counted at least ten times. This sequence joins TRBV7-2 and TRBJ2-5; D might be TRBD2 (6 bases). The CDR3 has 13 residues. The V gene lost 6 bases and the J gene lost 4 bases, with 12 bases spanning the gap. Germline V lookup: CDR1 SGHTA, CDR2 FQGNSA. The CDR3 sequence: CASSTLASETQYF. The CDR3 region has the DNA TGTGCCAGCAGTACACTAGCCTCAGAGACCCAGTACTTC. The full variable domain, in which reference TRBV7-2 and TRBJ2-5 provide the parts outside the CDR3, is GAGVSQSPSNKVTEKGKDVELRCDPISGHTALYWYRQSLGQGLEFLIYFQGNSAPDKSGLPSDRFSAERTGGSVSTLTIQRTQQEDSAVYLCASSTLASETQYFGPGTRLLVL.